A selection of T cell receptor beta chains follows, all from one sample in a study of regulatory T cells in long-lasting Graves disease. TCRdb re-called the multiplex PCR reads through MiXCR, storing one row per CDR3 protein. The sample lists approximately 400,000 distinct CDR3 sequences; about a quarter were seen once. The sample in question was peripheral blood mononuclear cells (PBMCs), obtained when the disease was refractory, from a patient treated with antithyroid drugs. Receptors were obtained from a female donor with Graves disease. Each CDR3 is given with its conserved first and last residue. Part of the rows lack a size; the others show once, few, many or a class for expanded clones.

size: many; V: TRBV12-3/TRBV12-4; J: TRBJ1-2; CDR3: CASSRNLHDRGYTF
size: few; V: TRBV9; J: TRBJ1-1; CDR3: CASSLLPGTGGGTEAFF
size: -; V: TRBV14; J: TRBJ1-6; CDR3: CASSQAHHSPLHF
size: few; V: TRBV27; J: TRBJ2-2; CDR3: CASSFDRGPSRREHGTGELFF
size: many; V: TRBV27; J: TRBJ1-1; CDR3: CASSLSVQGNTEAFF
size: -; V: TRBV6-5; J: TRBJ2-1; CDR3: CASSYSGGQGYNEQFF
size: -; V: TRBV7-2; J: TRBJ1-1; CDR3: CASSLSVSMNTEAFF
size: many; V: TRBV6-1; J: TRBJ1-6; CDR3: CASNPGTGQNSPLHF
size: many; V: TRBV7-2; J: TRBJ1-5; CDR3: CASSLRQINQPQHF
size: few; V: TRBV6-2/TRBV6-3; J: TRBJ2-4; CDR3: CASIKTPGLNIQYF
size: many; V: TRBV5-1; J: TRBJ2-5; CDR3: CASSLRPGLGFETQYF
size: many; V: TRBV20-1; J: TRBJ2-5; CDR3: CSAREGGGFETQYF
size: -; V: TRBV5-1; J: TRBJ2-3; CDR3: CASSLTSRYTDTQYF
size: few; V: TRBV3-1; J: TRBJ1-2; CDR3: CASSQEGSSNYGYTF
size: -; V: TRBV20-1; J: TRBJ2-7; CDR3: CSARGPGQGNHEQYF
size: -; V: TRBV6-5; J: TRBJ1-5; CDR3: CASSYMDRGQPQHF